This T cell receptor (beta chain) derives from a study of cytomegalovirus exposure and HLA in healthy donors (dated by TCRdb to the late 2010s). About the full investigation: An earlier analysis of more than 550 of the donors reported approximately 300 Gb of sequence data and 117 million unique TCR beta sequences obtained from around 180 million T cells. HLA typing included class I and class II loci at four-digit resolution. About 280 gigabases of sequencing data and tens of millions of unique TCR sequences were included in an early release covering several hundred HLA-typed donors. A later genetic analysis used genome-wide SNP genotypes for about three fifths of the 666 donors, treating that subset as a discovery cohort. A later analysis re-analyzed previously published TCR beta repertoires from 500 to 700 donors and added high-resolution HLA genotyping to study TCR occurrence patterns. Every repertoire in the discovery cohort had been generated on one and the same sequencing platform. The study aimed to test whether signatures of past pathogen exposure could be identified by cataloging public T cell receptors. An earlier analysis of around 580 of the donors used high-throughput TCR beta sequencing to judge whether each TCR beta V gene segment behaved as functional or pseudogenic. Among the roughly 400 genotyped donors, about 83% belonged to the genetic ancestry cluster associated with self-reported Caucasian donors. The number of donors typed differed by locus, with 629-630 for A, B, C, DRB1 and DQB1, around 500 for DQA1, about 610 for DPA1, and some 440 for DPB1. Across under 500 genotyped donors of the cohort, an average of roughly 230,000 unique TCR beta nucleotide sequences per donor were sequenced, and approximately 17% of those sequences were non-productive. Four or five DR-DQ haplotypes were handled as single units for association and clustering because linkage in the cohort was strong. Rather than using new phenotypic data, the later analysis identified candidate immune exposures from TCR beta sequences and from how often those sequences occurred across donors. High-throughput TCR immunosequencing, statistical association of individual TCRs with disease status, and machine learning were combined to predict cytomegalovirus infection status. The T cell repertoires of 666 subjects were profiled by immunosequencing and related to cytomegalovirus serostatus. Alongside the repertoire data, information on donor age, sex, ethnicity and CMV serostatus was compiled. In addition to the first cohort of 666 subjects, a separate validation cohort of over 90 different subjects was used.

Overall study outcomes, separate from this receptor: Most CMV-associated TCR beta chains appeared to be HLA-restricted in a later analysis, and the HLA associations seemed to be driven largely by CMV exposure. Because some donors lacked HLA typing at each locus, the association tests relied only on the typed subset. In vitro tests confirmed that a few of the cytomegalovirus-associated TCR beta chains recognize cytomegalovirus antigens. Because counts were too low, approximately 18 rarely observed V segments, including chromosome 9 orphons, were excluded from the earlier analysis of around 640 of the donors. In a later analysis, TCR association rates were found to vary across HLA loci, with the most associated TCRs seen for DRB1 alleles and the fewest for HLA-C alleles. The authors suggested that the approach could potentially be extended to other disease states and immunological phenotypes. A group of highly shared sequence variants was considered likely to be a technical artifact of the sequencing pipeline. Specific HLA alleles were associated with some 15,000 TCR beta sequences at a false discovery rate of 0.05 in a later analysis. According to a later genetic analysis, donors in an Asian-associated ancestry cluster had fewer N-insertions in productive TCRs than the approximately 630-donor mean. In an earlier analysis of about 540 of the donors, most TCR beta V segments were observed in productive rearrangements about 87% or about 30% of the time, broadly matching IMGT annotations. Compared with equally common non-associated chains, HLA-associated TCR beta chains in a later analysis were more clonally expanded and had lower generation probabilities. The cohort was sequenced for TCR beta chains only, and without alpha or paired-chain data the features that could be detected were limited. A further reported finding was that TCR beta sequences accurately predicted the HLA-A and HLA-B alleles for most subjects in the first cohort. A later analysis reported that several top co-occurrence clusters appeared linked to parvovirus B19, influenza, CMV and Epstein-Barr virus. While some public TCRs were present in many individuals, most TCR sequences turned up only very rarely across donors. In the study, approximately 160 TCR beta chains were listed as associated with cytomegalovirus. The classifier was reported to diagnose cytomegalovirus status with high specificity and sensitivity in both the original and validation cohorts. Presence/absence analyses assumed roughly uniform sequencing depth across donors, an assumption that may not hold. Because the 87-base-pair reads could not distinguish some IMGT-functional V segments, including TRBV6-2 and TRBV6-3, those segments were excluded. Linkage disequilibrium might explain the correlated functional status among segregating V segments, but an unknown experimental factor could not be excluded. The only immune exposure information available for the cohort was CMV serostatus. When HLA alleles, especially DR and DQ, strongly co-occurred, TCR associations were difficult to assign to individual alleles. V-gene and J-gene trimming of TCR beta chains was associated with a missense DCLRE1C variant in a later genetic analysis, and the association was replicated in an independent cohort.

The library was built by means of the immunoSEQ multiplex PCR assay. A mixture of 60 forward primers for TCR Vbeta segments and 13 reverse primers for TCR Jbeta segments was used in the multiplex PCR. A multiplex PCR assay on genomic DNA amplified the CDR3 region of rearranged TCR beta genes. The Illumina HiSeq System was used to sequence the amplified TCR beta libraries as 87-base-pair reads. Processing in the source paper ran as follows. In a later analysis, 77 million or so unique TCR beta chains were counted across the 500 to 850 repertoires, and approximately 11 million of these chains were shared by at least two donors. Raw reads were error-corrected and collapsed into unique sequences by a nearest-neighbor algorithm in which closely related sequences were merged to remove PCR and sequencing errors. Alignment of CDR3 sequences to IMGT reference sequences was used to assign V, D and J gene segments. For a sequence to be retained, a match of at least six nucleotides to both a V gene segment and a J gene segment was required. A rearrangement was called productive if the CDR3 had no stop codons and remained in frame with V and J, and every other rearrangement was called non-productive. Following IMGT convention, CDR3 was defined as the stretch from the second conserved V-encoded cysteine to the conserved J-encoded phenylalanine. The earlier analysis of 500 to 600 of the donors excluded sequences that lacked an unambiguous match to a single V gene segment. An earlier analysis of 587 of the donors called V segments functional above 56.7% productive rearrangements and segregating when the between-donor standard deviation exceeded 5%. To diagnose cytomegalovirus status from the catalog of TCR beta chain sequences, a statistical classification framework was built. A later analysis assigned V and J genes by comparing TCR nucleotide sequences with IMGT/GENE-DB human TR gene sequences. A later analysis assigned CDR3 sequences and most-parsimonious VDJ recombination scenarios with the TCRdist pipeline. A later analysis defined each TCR beta chain by its CDR3 amino acid sequence plus V-gene family, and excluded reads lacking a unique V-gene family. To address suspected cross-contamination and a sequencing artifact, a later analysis removed roughly 580 highly shared, low-generation-probability nucleotide sequences. In a later analysis, a clonal expansion index for each public chain was calculated from normalized within-repertoire ranks of inferred template counts. A later analysis computed generation probabilities with a VDJ recombination model fitted to out-of-frame rearrangements, and checked the results against IGoR. A later analysis scored TCR-TCR, TCR-HLA and TCR-CMV co-occurrence with hypergeometric tests, applying a repertoire-size bias correction to TCR pairs. In a later analysis, false discovery rates were estimated by permuting HLA or CMV assignments 20 times. In a later analysis, co-occurring TCRs were grouped with DBSCAN, and TCRdist sequence similarity was added when clustering was performed within HLA-allele-positive subsets. Co-occurrence clustering excluded repertoires with fewer than 30,000 or more than 120,000 public chains, plus five with anomalous nucleotide sharing. The immuneACCESS repertoire file appears here via TCRdb, limited to in-frame rearrangements. These files lack a portion of the clones; in checked studies, under half of the deficit traces to unresolved V genes, and the cause of the others is not known. V and J calls and clone size are given by that table; D and trimming were obtained from the DNA. The sample table lists roughly 250,000 clones, 75% to 90% of them with a count of one. The ten largest clones take up about 0.28% of the sample.

Notes on this clone: It lacks a known antigen. No qualities accompany the bases; no much larger clone lies one base away.

Spanning cysteine to phenylalanine, the CDR3 consists of 16 amino acids. Solely the CDR3 DNA is kept, with 48 bases framed from the first base. V is pared back by 4 bases and J by 2 bases, with 17 bases lying between the germline termini. As encoded in the germline V gene, CDR1 is SGHRS while CDR2 is YFSETQ. The cohort consisted of 600 to 700 healthy bone marrow donors. At the time of sampling, all cohort members were nominally healthy, though unrecorded immune exposures were likely present. The donor tested CMV seronegative, placing the donor among the roughly 400 seronegative members of the cohort. A peripheral blood sample was collected from each donor, and TCR beta sequencing was performed on peripheral blood mononuclear cells. The Qiagen DNeasy Blood Extraction Kit was used to extract genomic DNA from the blood cell samples.

The sequence joins TRBV5-1 to TRBJ2-3, and perhaps TRBD2 as D gene, on 5 matching bases. Sequences were obtained from PBMCs. The receptor was derived from a girl aged 2 to 9 in good health and CMV-seronegative. The nucleotides are TGCGCCAGCAGCCCGCCCCGCCGGGGAAACACAGATACGCAGTATTTT. It translates as CASSPPRRGNTDTQYF.